This T cell receptor beta chain was retrieved from a study of blood T cells in healthy people across ages. Points from the study as a whole: Percentage of naive T cells showed a strong correlation with TCR beta diversity.

A second about 7 to 12 cycle PCR used barcoded and J-beta primers. One entry per CDR3 protein, called by TCRdb with MiXCR from the 5' RACE reads. Of around 800,000 distinct CDR3 sequences listed, roughly 46% are singletons. Every donor gave roughly 9.2 milliliters of peripheral blood. Germline assignment: CDR1 SGHRS and CDR2 YFSETQ. The CDR3 has 15 amino acids. The V segment lost 3 bases and the J segment 0 bases; nucleotides outside the gene matches: 6. This clonotype was seen a handful of times. Its antigen remains unknown. The specimen sequenced was blood. The receptor was derived from an elderly man in good health. The J gene is TRBJ2-7, the V gene TRBV5-1, with 7 positions matching TRBD1. The CDR3: CASSSDRASSYEQYF. The CDR3 DNA follows: TGCGCCAGCAGCTCAGACAGGGCGAGCTCCTACGAGCAGTACTTC.